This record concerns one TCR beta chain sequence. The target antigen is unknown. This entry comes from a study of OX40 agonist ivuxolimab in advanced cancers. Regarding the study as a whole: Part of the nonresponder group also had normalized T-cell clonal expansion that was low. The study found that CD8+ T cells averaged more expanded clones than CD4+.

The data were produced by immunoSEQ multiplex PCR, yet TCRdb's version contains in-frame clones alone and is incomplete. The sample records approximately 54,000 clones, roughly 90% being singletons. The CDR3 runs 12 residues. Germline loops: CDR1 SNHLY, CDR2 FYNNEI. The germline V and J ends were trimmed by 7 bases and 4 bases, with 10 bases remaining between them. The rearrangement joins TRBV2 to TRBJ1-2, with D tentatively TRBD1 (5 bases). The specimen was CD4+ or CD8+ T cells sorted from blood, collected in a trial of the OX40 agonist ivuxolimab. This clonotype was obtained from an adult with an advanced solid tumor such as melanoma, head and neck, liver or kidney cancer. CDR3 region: CASNWQGYGYTF. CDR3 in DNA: TGTGCCAGCAATTGGCAGGGCTATGGCTACACCTTC. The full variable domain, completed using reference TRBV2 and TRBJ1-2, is EPEVTQTPSHQVTQMGQEVILRCVPISNHLYFYWYRQILGQKVEFLVSFYNNEISEKSEIFDDQFSVERPDGSNFTLKIRSTKLEDSAMYFCASNWQGYGYTFGSGTRLTVV.